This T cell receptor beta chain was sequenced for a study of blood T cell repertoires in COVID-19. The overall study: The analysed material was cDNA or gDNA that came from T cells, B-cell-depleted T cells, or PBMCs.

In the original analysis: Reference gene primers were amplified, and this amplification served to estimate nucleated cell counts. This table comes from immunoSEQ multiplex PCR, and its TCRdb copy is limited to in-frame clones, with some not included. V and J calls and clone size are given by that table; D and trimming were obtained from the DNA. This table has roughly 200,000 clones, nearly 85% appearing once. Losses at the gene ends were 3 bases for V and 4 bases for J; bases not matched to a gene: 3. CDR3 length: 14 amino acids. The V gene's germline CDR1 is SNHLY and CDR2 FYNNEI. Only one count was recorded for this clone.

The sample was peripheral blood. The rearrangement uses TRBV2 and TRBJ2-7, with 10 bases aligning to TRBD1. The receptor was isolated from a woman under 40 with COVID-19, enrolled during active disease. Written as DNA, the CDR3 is TGTGCCAGCAGTGAGGGACAGGGGAGTTACGAGCAGTACTTC. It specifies CASSEGQGSYEQYF.